Each of the 12 T cell receptor beta chains below was sequenced from the same sample in a study of blood T cell repertoires in COVID-19. The assay was immunoSEQ multiplex PCR, and TCRdb's table has in-frame clones only and misses some. The data show fewer than 300,000 clones, roughly 85% seen once. Source material: peripheral blood. Source of these receptors: a woman under 30 with acute or convalescent COVID-19.

This chain connects TRBV30 to TRBJ2-7; D might be TRBD1 (5 bases). This CDR3 region has 16 residues. Trimming stripped 0 bases from V and 2 bases from J, with 17 bases between. Germline V gene lookup returns CDR1 GTSNPN and CDR2 SVGIG (reference sequence). CDR3 DNA: TGTGCCTGGAGTGTACCCCGGCCAGGGAACACCTACGAGCAGTACTTC. It translates to CAWSVPRPGNTYEQYF.

The chain has TRBV19 and TRBJ2-1; D is possibly TRBD1 (6 bases). The CDR3 extends over 15 amino acids. Germline assignment: CDR1 LNHDA and CDR2 SQIVND (reference sequence). Trimming cost V 7 bases and J 0 bases, with 13 bases left between them. The chain's CDR3 is CASTQGTSSYNEQFF. CDR3 in DNA: TGTGCCAGTACCCAGGGGACGAGCTCCTACAATGAGCAGTTCTTC.

The rearrangement links TRBV15 to TRBJ2-7, with TRBD2 matching over 7 bases. CDR3 length: 13 residues. The ends lost 3 bases at V and 7 bases at J; junction bases unmatched: 6. Germline loops: CDR1 LNHNV, CDR2 YYDKDF (reference sequence). The DNA for the CDR3 is TGTGCCACCAGCAGCGATTTCGGGGGGGAGCAGTACTTC. This gives the protein CATSSDFGGEQYF.

The chain is built from TRBV4-1 and TRBJ1-5, with D tentatively TRBD1 (5 bases). The V end was cut by 0 bases, the J end by 7 bases, with 13 bases between. CDR3 length: 15 residues. Germline loops: CDR1 MGHRA, CDR2 YSYEKL. The CDR3 sequence: CASSQEDRGWQPQHF. The DNA for the CDR3 is TGCGCCAGCAGCCAAGAAGACCGGGGGTGGCAGCCCCAGCATTTT.

The chain is built from TRBV4-3 and TRBJ2-4, with D perhaps matching TRBD1 (6 bases). Trimming took off 4 bases at V and 1 base at J, with 20 bases between the two ends. CDR1 and CDR2 from the germline V gene are LGHNA and YSLEER. The CDR3 sequence is 18 residues long. Here the CDR3 DNA reads TGCGCCAGCAGCCGAACTTTACAGGGTGGGTGGGCCAAAAACATTCAGTACTTC. It translates to CASSRTLQGGWAKNIQYF.

This chain links TRBV7-9 with TRBJ2-7; D may be TRBD2 (5 bases). V lost 3 bases and J lost 2, with 17 bases in between. Germline CDR1 SEHNR, CDR2 FQNEAQ (reference sequence). The CDR3 consists of 16 residues. The CDR3: CASSFEGRKRAYEQYF. The CDR3 DNA follows: TGTGCCAGCAGCTTCGAGGGCCGAAAAAGGGCCTACGAGCAGTACTTC.

This chain joins TRBV5-6 and TRBJ2-1; TRBD1 aligns across 8 bases. Germline V gives CDR1 SGHDT, CDR2 YYEEEE. This CDR3 region has 14 residues. V trimming: 2 bases; J trimming: 6 bases; junction bases outside the gene matches: 4. CDR3 sequence: CASSFITGGNEQFF. CDR3 in DNA: TGTGCCAGCAGCTTTATCACAGGGGGCAATGAGCAGTTCTTC. Using reference TRBV5-6 and TRBJ2-1 for the parts outside the CDR3, the full variable domain is DAGVTQSPTHLIKTRGQQVTLRCSPKSGHDTVSWYQQALGQGPQFIFQYYEEEERQRGNFPDRFSGHQFPNYSSELNVNALLLGDSALYLCASSFITGGNEQFFGPGTRLTVL.

The rearrangement links TRBV7-8 to TRBJ1-6; tentative D call: TRBD1 (5 bases). The ends were cut back, 1 base at V and 7 bases at J, with 11 bases in the middle. The CDR3 has 15 residues. The germline V gene encodes CDR1 SGHVS and CDR2 FQNEAQ. The CDR3 DNA follows: TGTGCCAGCAGCTTAGATGTGACAGCCAATTCACCCCTCCACTTT. This codes for CASSLDVTANSPLHF.

V usage is TRBV28 and J usage is TRBJ2-7; 8 bases agree with TRBD2. CDR3 length equals 14 residues. Germline loops: CDR1 MDHEN, CDR2 SYDVKM. The V segment lost 7 bases and the J segment 3 bases; nucleotides outside the gene matches: 8. CDR3 sequence: CASIPGGRNYEQYF. The CDR3 DNA is TGTGCCAGCATTCCGGGGGGGCGTAACTACGAGCAGTACTTC.

V is TRBV6-6 and J is TRBJ1-1; D unresolved. The length of the CDR3 is 14 residues. Per the germline V gene, CDR1 is MNHNY and CDR2 is SVGAGI (reference sequence). The ends were cut back, 2 bases at V and 7 bases at J, with 14 bases in the middle. CDR3 DNA: TGTGCCAGCAGTTACGGAGGGAATCGTGGTGAAGCTTTCTTT. It specifies CASSYGGNRGEAFF.

The chain joins TRBV6-2 or TRBV6-3 to TRBJ2-3; TRBD2 matches 9 bases. Germline V gives CDR1 MNHEY, CDR2 SVGEGT. J was trimmed by 4 bases and V by 5 bases; bases with no gene match: 13. This CDR3 has 17 residues. Here the CDR3 DNA reads TGTGCCAGCAGTACCGATCCTAGCGGGAAATGGGCAGATACGCAGTATTTT. Translating it yields CASSTDPSGKWADTQYF.

This sequence joins TRBV19 and TRBJ2-4, with D possibly TRBD1 on 5 matching bases. Germline CDR1 and CDR2: LNHDA and SQIVND (reference sequence). CDR3 length: 13 amino acids. Trimming left V 3 bases short and J 5 bases short, with 8 bases between. This CDR3 is CASSMPGQNIQYF. The CDR3 coding sequence is TGTGCCAGTAGTATGCCAGGGCAAAACATTCAGTACTTC. Drawing the rest from reference TRBV19 and TRBJ2-4, the complete variable domain is DGGITQSPKYLFRKEGQNVTLSCEQNLNHDAMYWYRQDPGQGLRLIYYSQIVNDFQKGDIAEGYSVSREKKESFPLTVTSAQKNPTAFYLCASSMPGQNIQYFGAGTRLSVL.